The 18 T cell receptor beta chains given below trace back to one sample, sequenced in a study of neoadjuvant nivolumab and ipilimumab in lung cancer. The assay was immunoSEQ multiplex PCR, and TCRdb's table has in-frame clones only and misses some. Here the sample spans about 38,000 clones, about 88% being singletons. Here the sequenced sample was peripheral blood, taken before neoadjuvant nivolumab, alone or with ipilimumab. The source is an adult with non-small cell lung cancer.

This clone was seen just once. The rearrangement links TRBV21-1 to TRBJ2-7; the table calls TRBD1, which could not be checked here. TRBV21-1 is reported as a pseudogene. The CDR3 has 14 residues. CDR3 residues: CARRDTKVVYEQYF. The CDR3 DNA sequence: TGTGCCAGAAGGGACACCAAAGTTGTGTACGAGCAGTACTTC.

This chain's CDR3 is CASSLEADEQYF. In DNA form, the CDR3 reads TGTGCCAGCAGCTTAGAGGCGGACGAGCAGTACTTC. This chain links TRBV7-9 with TRBJ2-7; no definite D call. Germline V CDR1 and CDR2: SEHNR, FQNEAQ (reference sequence). The V gene lost 1 base and the J gene lost 5 bases, with 6 bases spanning the gap. There are 12 residues in the CDR3.

The chain combines TRBV9 with TRBJ2-5; 11 bases are shared with TRBD2. The CDR3 is 14 amino acids. V lost 0 bases and J lost 11; bases outside the gene matches: 6. Per germline, CDR1 SGDLS and CDR2 YYNGEE. CDR3 nucleotides: TGTGCCAGCAGCGTAGGACTAGCGGGACAGGCACAGTACTTC. Amino acids: CASSVGLAGQAQYF.

V gene TRBV25-1 combines with J gene TRBJ2-5, with D tentatively TRBD2 (6 bases). CDR1 and CDR2 (germline): MGHDK, SYGVNS. This CDR3 has 13 residues. V was pared by 5 bases and J by 1 base, with 8 bases between. The CDR3 DNA follows: TGTGCCAGCAGTCCGGGGGTCCAAGAGACCCAGTACTTC. It translates to CASSPGVQETQYF.

The gene calls are TRBV5-6 and TRBJ2-5, with D maybe TRBD1 (6 bases). The CDR3 spans 14 residues. V gave up 2 bases and J gave up 5 bases, with 13 bases separating them. Germline CDR1 SGHDT, CDR2 YYEEEE. The CDR3 region is CASSLMGARETQYF. CDR3 nucleotides: TGTGCCAGCAGCTTAATGGGGGCGCGCGAGACCCAGTACTTC.

The chain carries TRBV15 and TRBJ2-7, with D possibly being TRBD1 or TRBD2 (6 bases each). Trimming pared 3 bases from V and 0 bases from J, leaving 21 bases between. Looked up from germline, CDR1 is LNHNV and CDR2 is YYDKDF (reference sequence). CDR3 length equals 18 residues. The CDR3 region is CATSSVGRHTGISYEQYF. CDR3 coding DNA: TGTGCCACCAGCAGCGTCGGGAGACATACAGGGATCTCCTACGAGCAGTACTTC.

This rearrangement joins TRBV6-1 to TRBJ2-7, with D tentatively TRBD1 (6 bases). V was pared by 8 bases and J by 2 bases, with 16 bases between. This CDR3 has 14 amino acids. The germline V gene encodes CDR1 MNHNS and CDR2 SASEGT. The CDR3 sequence is CASYLSGAAYEQYF. Written as DNA, the CDR3 is TGTGCCAGCTATTTATCAGGGGCAGCCTACGAGCAGTACTTC.

The chain carries TRBV10-2 and TRBJ2-7; D is ambiguous. The V end lost 3 bases, the J end lost 0 bases, and 6 bases lay between the germline ends. The V gene's germline CDR1 is WSHSY and CDR2 SAAADI. The CDR3 contains 13 residues. The chain's CDR3 is CASSESTSYEQYF. Here the CDR3 DNA reads TGCGCCAGCAGTGAATCTACCTCCTACGAGCAGTACTTC.

V usage is TRBV18 and J usage is TRBJ1-2; 9 bases align to TRBD1. The CDR3 consists of 16 residues. Germline CDR1 KGHSH, CDR2 LQKENI. V trimming: 3 bases; J trimming: 8 bases; junction bases outside the gene matches: 13. CDR3 nucleotide sequence: TGTGCCAGCTCACCCGCCTCGGACAGGGGCCCGGAAGGCTACACCTTC. It codes for CASSPASDRGPEGYTF.

The gene calls are TRBV18 and TRBJ2-2; D not certain. The CDR3 is made up of 12 amino acids. Trimming shortened V by 3 bases and J by 8 bases, and 7 bases separated the two germline ends. Per the germline V gene, CDR1 is KGHSH and CDR2 is LQKENI. The CDR3 bases are TGTGCCAGCTCACCTTTTTTAGGGGAGCTGTTTTTT. It specifies CASSPFLGELFF. Filled out from reference TRBV18 and TRBJ2-2, the complete variable domain reads NAGVMQNPRHLVRRRGQEARLRCSPMKGHSHVYWYRQLPEEGLKFMVYLQKENIIDESGMPKERFSAEFPKEGPSILRIQQVVRGDSAAYFCASSPFLGELFFGEGSRLTVL.

The chain uses TRBV29-1 and TRBJ1-2; D is possibly TRBD1 (6 bases). The germline CDR1 and CDR2 sequences are SQVTM and ANQGSEA. The CDR3 is 15 amino acids. V was clipped by 1 base and J by 5 bases, with 17 bases between them. DNA for the CDR3: TGCAGCGTTGAAGCGGGGGCAGCTCCAAGTTATGGCTACACCTTC. Amino acid sequence: CSVEAGAAPSYGYTF.

This clone has a handful of counts. The chain is built from TRBV7-9 and TRBJ2-3; 7 positions agree with TRBD2. V was clipped by 7 bases and J by 0 bases; unmatched bases: 4. There are 14 residues in the CDR3. The germline gives CDR1 SEHNR, CDR2 FQNEAQ (reference sequence). The CDR3: CASKTGGSTDTQYF. In nucleotides, the CDR3 is TGTGCCAGCAAAACGGGGGGTAGCACAGATACGCAGTATTTT.

This chain joins TRBV11-2 and TRBJ2-3; TRBD2 agrees at 13 bases. V shed 5 bases and J 1 base; nucleotides not matched to a gene: 9. Germline V gives CDR1 SGHAT, CDR2 FQNNGV. This CDR3 comprises 18 residues. CDR3 sequence: CASSKLAGGPGGTDTQYF. CDR3 bases: TGTGCCAGCAGCAAACTAGCGGGAGGGCCGGGGGGCACAGATACGCAGTATTTT.

This rearrangement joins TRBV29-1 to TRBJ2-7, with D maybe TRBD1 (6 bases). CDR1 and CDR2 from the germline V gene are SQVTM and ANQGSEA. The CDR3 totals 18 residues. V was shortened by 5 bases and J by 0 bases, with 26 bases between the two germline ends. The CDR3 region has the DNA TGCAGCGTTCCCGAAAACAGGGTGGCGTGGTGGCACTCCTACGAGCAGTACTTC. This translates into CSVPENRVAWWHSYEQYF.

The V call is TRBV7-9, the J call TRBJ2-3; TRBD2 matches 10 bases. Trimming cost V 7 bases and J 1 base; bases outside gene matches: 8. Germline CDR1 SEHNR, CDR2 FQNEAQ (reference sequence). The CDR3 totals 16 residues. As DNA, the CDR3 is TGTGCCAGCACCACATCCGGGACTAGCGGCACAGATACGCAGTATTTT. Translation gives CASTTSGTSGTDTQYF. The variable domain in full, with the rest retrieved from reference TRBV7-9 and TRBJ2-3, is DTGVSQNPRHKITKRGQNVTFRCDPISEHNRLYWYRQTLGQGPEFLTYFQNEAQLEKSRLLSDRFSAERPKGSFSTLEIQRTEQGDSAMYLCASTTSGTSGTDTQYFGPGTRLTVL.

This clone was seen a handful of times. The chain combines TRBV7-9 with TRBJ1-1; D is ambiguous. Trimming pared 5 bases from V and 6 bases from J, leaving 16 bases between. CDR1 is SEHNR and CDR2 is FQNEAQ in the germline V gene (reference sequence). This CDR3 contains 14 residues. The CDR3 loop is CASSTRTRGAEAFF. CDR3 nucleotides: TGTGCCAGCAGCACTCGGACGAGAGGTGCTGAAGCTTTCTTT.

The V gene is TRBV14, the J gene TRBJ2-5, with D maybe TRBD1 (5 bases). V was pared by 0 bases and J by 2 bases, with 7 bases between. Germline-derived CDR1 and CDR2 are SGHDN and FVKESK. The CDR3 contains 14 residues. CDR3: CASSQERGQETQYF. In nucleotides, the CDR3 is TGTGCCAGCAGCCAAGAAAGGGGACAAGAGACCCAGTACTTC.

V and J are TRBV11-2 and TRBJ2-2; D gene uncertain. Deletions cut 0 bases from V and 2 bases from J, with 16 bases between. This CDR3 spans 18 amino acids. Looked up from germline, CDR1 is SGHAT and CDR2 is FQNNGV. CDR3 coding DNA: TGTGCCAGCAGCTTAGATCCTCCATGGGGTTTTAACACCGGGGAGCTGTTTTTT. Its translation is CASSLDPPWGFNTGELFF.